The 17 T cell receptor beta chains below come from one sample, sequenced in a study of blood T cell repertoires in COVID-19. Clones were read by immunoSEQ multiplex PCR, and TCRdb kept only the in-frame ones, dropping some. The table has under 200,000 clones, more than 75% seen once. The specimen sequenced was peripheral blood. Every receptor here comes from a man in his sixties with COVID-19, enrolled during active disease.

The rearrangement links TRBV7-3 to TRBJ2-3; unclear D gene. The CDR3 totals 13 residues. Per the germline V gene, CDR1 is SGHTA and CDR2 is FQGTGA. Between the trimmed V and J ends, which lost 4 bases and 0 bases, there was a span of 5 bases. CDR3 coding DNA: TGTGCCAGCAGCTATACTAGCACAGATACGCAGTATTTT. Translating gives CASSYTSTDTQYF. Based on the CDR3 plus reference TRBV7-3 and TRBJ2-3, the full variable domain is GAGVSQTPSNKVTEKGKYVELRCDPISGHTALYWYRQSLGQGPEFLIYFQGTGAADDSGLPNDRFFAVRPEGSVSTLKIQRTERGDSAVYLCASSYTSTDTQYFGPGTRLTVL.

This clone showed up many times. The chain links TRBV6-1 to TRBJ2-5; D call uncertain. The germline gives CDR1 MNHNS, CDR2 SASEGT. The CDR3 has 12 amino acids. The germline V and J ends were trimmed by 2 bases and 2 bases, with 3 bases remaining between them. The CDR3, as DNA: TGTGCCAGCAGTGAACTTCAAGAGACCCAGTACTTC. Amino acids: CASSELQETQYF.

The chain combines TRBV5-1 with TRBJ1-1; D gene unclear. Trimming took off 4 bases at V and 3 bases at J, with 13 bases between the two ends. The length of the CDR3 is 14 residues. Per the germline V gene, CDR1 is SGHRS and CDR2 is YFSETQ. DNA of the CDR3: TGCGCCAGCAGCCTGGGAACGCCAGACACTGAAGCTTTCTTT. Translation gives CASSLGTPDTEAFF.

The V gene is TRBV5-1, the J gene TRBJ2-1, with D perhaps TRBD1 (6 bases). The CDR3 covers 14 residues. The germline V and J ends were trimmed by 5 bases and 4 bases, with 13 bases remaining between them. Germline assignment: CDR1 SGHRS and CDR2 YFSETQ. The CDR3 sequence: CASSSGRGYNEQFF. DNA for the CDR3: TGCGCCAGCAGTTCGGGCAGGGGTTACAATGAGCAGTTCTTC.

The V call is TRBV6-5, the J call TRBJ1-1, with D possibly being TRBD1 (6 bases). The ends were cut back, 6 bases at V and 2 bases at J, with 10 bases in the middle. This CDR3 comprises 13 residues. CDR1 is MNHEY, CDR2 SVGAGI, per germline. Here the CDR3 DNA reads TGTGCCAGCAGCCTAGGGGGAAACACTGAAGCTTTCTTT. This translates into CASSLGGNTEAFF.

This clone has only a few counts. This rearrangement joins TRBV6-5 to TRBJ1-1; tentatively, D is TRBD1 (5 bases). CDR1 and CDR2 (germline): MNHEY, SVGAGI. CDR3 length: 14 amino acids. Trimming removed 10 bases at V and 2 bases at J, with 17 bases between. The CDR3 here is CATTSGPRNTEAFF. DNA for the CDR3: TGTGCCACCACCTCAGGGCCCCGAAACACTGAAGCTTTCTTT.

As to this clone: The same CDR3 arises from other DNA sequences in this sample as well. The V call is TRBV7-2, the J call TRBJ1-2; a possible D gene is TRBD1 (6 bases). Deletions cut 1 base from V and 2 bases from J, with 11 bases between. Germline assignment: CDR1 SGHTA and CDR2 FQGNSA. The CDR3 is 15 residues long. Here the CDR3 DNA reads TGTGCCAGCAGCTTAGTGGCGGGGGCAAACTATGGCTACACCTTC. Translated, it gives CASSLVAGANYGYTF.

This clone was observed a single time. This chain uses TRBV6-6 with TRBJ1-3, with 7 bases aligning to TRBD1. CDR1 is MNHNY and CDR2 is SVGAGI in the germline V gene (reference sequence). The CDR3 spans 15 residues. V trimming: 3 bases; J trimming: 0 bases; junction bases outside the gene matches: 2. The CDR3 reads CASSYQGGSGNTIYF. The CDR3 bases are TGTGCCAGCAGTTATCAGGGGGGCTCTGGAAACACCATATATTTT.

The chain couples TRBV4-1 to TRBJ1-5, with TRBD1 identical over 8 bases. Unmatched junction bases numbered 7, after V lost 0 bases and J lost 3 bases. Germline CDR1 reads MGHRA; CDR2 reads YSYEKL. This CDR3 is built from 17 residues. This CDR3 is CASSQEGRQGPNQPQHF. CDR3 coding DNA: TGCGCCAGCAGCCAAGAGGGCAGACAGGGGCCCAATCAGCCCCAGCATTTT.

The chain is built from TRBV29-1 and TRBJ2-4, with 7 bases matching TRBD1. This CDR3 is built from 12 residues. Germline V gene data show CDR1 as SQVTM and CDR2 as ANQGSEA. Unmatched junction bases numbered 2, after V lost 6 bases and J lost 3 bases. The CDR3 sequence is CSVGTDKNIQYF. CDR3 coding DNA: TGCAGCGTAGGGACAGACAAAAACATTCAGTACTTC. Combining the CDR3 with reference TRBV29-1 and TRBJ2-4 gives the whole variable domain SAVISQKPSRDICQRGTSLTIQCQVDSQVTMMFWYRQQPGQSLTLIATANQGSEATYESGFVIDKFPISRPNLTFSTLTVSNMSPEDSSIYLCSVGTDKNIQYFGAGTRLSVL.

The V and J genes are TRBV6-5 and TRBJ2-3; D possibly corresponds to TRBD1 (6 bases). The CDR3 is 15 amino acids. The germline gives CDR1 MNHEY, CDR2 SVGAGI. Trimming took 8 bases from V and 2 from J, leaving 17 bases between them. In DNA form, the CDR3 reads TGTGCCAGCGGTTGGTACAGGGACCCCACAGATACGCAGTATTTT. Protein: CASGWYRDPTDTQYF.

This clone was seen once. The chain employs TRBV3-1 (or the pseudogene TRBV3-2) and TRBJ1-1; TRBD1 might be the D (6 bases). The CDR3 extends over 14 amino acids. Germline values: CDR1 LGHDT, CDR2 YNNKEL (reference sequence). Trimming removed 0 bases at V and 9 bases at J, with 14 bases between. CDR3 coding DNA: TGTGCCAGCAGCCAAGAGGTGGGGGGGCAGAAAGCTTTCTTT. This sequence encodes CASSQEVGGQKAFF.

The CDR3 DNA sequence: TGTGCCTGGACTGAGGATGGGACTGAAGCTTTCTTT. Its translation: CAWTEDGTEAFF. V gene TRBV30 combines with J gene TRBJ1-1, with D hard to call. The CDR3 is 12 amino acids. Germline CDR1 and CDR2: GTSNPN and SVGIG (reference sequence). V was cut by 4 bases and J by 5 bases, with 11 bases left in between.

The V gene is TRBV6-5, the J gene TRBJ2-7; 8 positions match TRBD1. V shed 10 bases and J 5 bases; nucleotides not matched to a gene: 13. This CDR3 region has 14 residues. From germline, CDR1 is MNHEY and CDR2 SVGAGI. CDR3: CANSGAGGRHEQYF. The CDR3 DNA reads TGTGCCAACTCGGGGGCAGGGGGCCGTCACGAGCAGTACTTC.

The chain couples TRBV14 to TRBJ1-2, with 7 bases aligning to TRBD1. J was trimmed by 7 bases and V by 4 bases; bases with no gene match: 15. CDR3 length: 16 amino acids. CDR1 is SGHDN, CDR2 FVKESK, per germline. CDR3 residues: CASSRPDLRGWFGYTF. The CDR3 region has the DNA TGTGCCAGCAGCCGGCCGGACCTCAGGGGGTGGTTTGGCTACACCTTC. The whole variable domain, remainder taken from reference TRBV14 and TRBJ1-2, is EAGVTQFPSHSVIEKGQTVTLRCDPISGHDNLYWYRRVMGKEIKFLLHFVKESKQDESGMPNNRFLAERTGGTYSTLKVQPAELEDSGVYFCASSRPDLRGWFGYTFGSGTRLTVV.

The count of this clone is one. The chain uses TRBV7-2 and TRBJ2-7, with D possibly matching TRBD1 (5 bases). V dropped 6 bases and J dropped 7 bases, with 19 bases sitting between them. CDR1 is SGHTA, CDR2 FQGNSA, per germline. The CDR3 spans 14 residues. This CDR3 is CASSQGRALREQYF. Here the CDR3 DNA reads TGTGCCAGCAGTCAGGGCAGGGCCCTGAGGGAGCAGTACTTC.

As DNA, the CDR3 is TGTGCCAGCTCACAGGGACAGAGCTCCTCTGGGAACACTGAAGCTTTCTTT. It is translated as CASSQGQSSSGNTEAFF. The rearrangement joins TRBV18 to TRBJ1-1, with 7 nucleotides matching TRBD1. This CDR3 has 17 amino acids. The V gene's germline CDR1 is KGHSH and CDR2 LQKENI. V gave up 4 bases and J gave up 1 base; unmatched junction bases: 12.